This T cell receptor (beta chain) is from a study of T cell repertoires in cytomegalovirus infection. The overall study: The authors relied on CMV epitopes, both recently identified HLA-C-restricted and well-studied HLA-B-restricted. Evidence of both CMV infection and a matching HLA type came from public TCR beta signatures.

The CDR3 runs 14 residues. V lost 5 bases to trimming and J lost 4 bases; unmatched junction nucleotides: 3. TCRdb used MiXCR to reprocess the reads, holding one entry per CDR3 protein. The sample has 650,000 to 900,000 distinct CDR3 sequences; 25% to 30% are singletons. About this clonotype itself: Its antigen is unidentified.

Findings and caveats of the study: Carriage of CMV together with the relevant HLA was identifiable through cumulative public TCR beta family frequency. The study found HLA-C-restricted CMV-specific TCR beta clonotypes dominating the ex vivo response.

The sequencing used cultured CD8+ T cells from PBMCs, collected from culture after CMV antigen stimulation. This clonotype was sampled from a human donor in good health (CMV status not recorded). Some clones in this sample may be carry-over from other donors' samples. This chain uses TRBV12-3 or TRBV12-4 with TRBJ2-7, with 12 bases identical to TRBD1. This CDR3 is CASSGTGGVYEQYF. The DNA for the CDR3 is TGTGCCAGCAGTGGGACAGGGGGCGTTTACGAGCAGTACTTC.